This TCR beta chain came from a study of T cells in Graves' hyperthyroidism and ophthalmopathy. Study context: Peripheral blood was drawn at first diagnosis, prior to all treatment.

Disease duration was under 3 months in the ophthalmopathy patients, who also had a Clinical Activity Score of at least 3 and a NOSPECS grade of at least 4. Extraction of PBMCs used roughly 9.6 ml of fresh peripheral blood. Of note for this clonotype: Its antigen remains unidentified.

The germline V gene has CDR1 ENHRY and CDR2 SYGVKD. The CDR3 is 14 residues long. V dropped 0 bases and J dropped 5 bases, with 7 bases sitting between them. Amplification of TCR beta CDR3 regions was performed using RNA transcripts as template. The study used the HTBI primer set for a first-round RT-PCR of the TCR CDR3. TCRdb redid the calling of the multiplex PCR reads with MiXCR, one entry per CDR3 protein. In the table there are about 640,000 distinct CDR3 sequences, about a fifth of which are singletons. Study outcomes and limitations: Among clonotypes expanded in thyroid above 0.001, most were also found in blood.

The sequenced material came from blood. The genes are TRBV10-3 and TRBJ2-2; D tentatively reads TRBD1 or TRBD2 (5 bases each). This TCR was recovered from a man aged 25 to 45 with Graves' ophthalmopathy. The CDR3 DNA is TGTGCCATCAGTGAGTCGGGGGAGACCGGGGAGCTGTTTTTT. This encodes CAISESGETGELFF.